The clone carrying this TCR beta chain was seen more than once but under ten times. The V and J ends lost 3 bases and 4 bases respectively, with 14 bases between them. The length of the CDR3 is 15 residues. The germline gives CDR1 SGDLS, CDR2 YYNGEE. The data stem from a study of cytomegalovirus exposure and HLA in healthy donors. In the PCR, 60 Vbeta and 13 Jbeta primers were used. Assay: immunoSEQ multiplex PCR; the TCRdb copy retains only in-frame clones and omits some. Here the sample spans 100,000 to 150,000 clones, about 78% being singletons. The TCR originated in a young man in good health and CMV-seronegative. V and J are TRBV9 and TRBJ2-1, with no clear D. The sequencing input was PBMCs. The CDR3 DNA follows: TGTGCCAGCAGCGGATATCACTCGGGTTACAATGAGCAGTTCTTC. Its protein product is CASSGYHSGYNEQFF.